This T cell receptor beta chain is from a study of T cell responses to AZD1222 COVID-19 vaccine. General study findings and limits: Dominant at 160-218 and 743-854, vaccine-associated CD4 TCRs also spanned spike. Repertoires were obtained only post-peak T cell response. Possibly, clonal diversity was underestimated; donors were largely white British and included more females. Reportedly, nearly half the spike-specific TCRs target unmutated variant regions.

Measured with immunoSEQ multiplex PCR; TCRdb has only the in-frame clones, and not every one. The repertoire has some 130,000 clones, 93% of them found once; the top ten carry about 0.91%. The V gene lost 2 bases and the J gene lost 7 bases, with 4 bases spanning the gap. CDR1 and CDR2 from the germline V gene are SGHKS and YYEKEE (reference sequence). The CDR3 runs 11 residues. With respect to this clone: Its antigen remains unknown.

This specimen consisted of peripheral blood, obtained on day 0 of AZD1222 vaccination. The chain has TRBV5-5 and TRBJ2-1; no definite D call. This receptor was obtained from an adult in good health. CDR3 in DNA: TGTGCCAGCAGCTTTGGGAATGAGCAGTTCTTC. Residues: CASSFGNEQFF. The full variable domain, in which reference TRBV5-5 and TRBJ2-1 provide the parts outside the CDR3, is DAGVTQSPTHLIKTRGQQVTLRCSPISGHKSVSWYQQVLGQGPQFIFQYYEKEERGRGNFPDRFSARQFPNYSSELNVNALLLGDSALYLCASSFGNEQFFGPGTRLTVL.